A selection of T cell receptor beta chains follows, all from one sample in a study of long-term antiretroviral therapy in people with HIV. Assay used: immunoSEQ multiplex PCR; TCRdb lists only in-frame clones, some missing. The repertoire holds some 22,000 clones, with roughly 80% as singletons. The sample consisted of unsorted PBMCs, taken 0.4 years after starting antiretroviral therapy. These receptors all stem from a man aged 50 to 59 with HIV. The CDR3 runs from the conserved cysteine through the conserved F or W. Fields, in order: J gene, D gene, clone size, V gene, CDR3 DNA, CDR3 protein. D genes are given only for firm matches. Clone size is given for some rows only: seen once, a few or many times, or a class if the clone is expanded.

J gene: TRBJ2-7
D gene: NA
clone size: NA
V gene: TRBV7-2
CDR3 DNA: TGTGCCAGCAGCTACTACTCCCCTCCCCGGGCGCTGAAAGGCTACGAGCAGTACTTC
CDR3 protein: CASSYYSPPRALKGYEQYF

J gene: TRBJ1-2
D gene: NA
clone size: NA
V gene: TRBV19
CDR3 DNA: TGTGCCAGTAGTATTCGACAGTACTATGGCTACACCTTC
CDR3 protein: CASSIRQYYGYTF

J gene: TRBJ1-1
D gene: NA
clone size: NA
V gene: TRBV28
CDR3 DNA: TGTGCCAGCAGTCGGTTAAACAACCCTAACACTGAAGCTTTCTTT
CDR3 protein: CASSRLNNPNTEAFF

J gene: TRBJ2-7
D gene: NA
clone size: NA
V gene: TRBV29-1
CDR3 DNA: TGCAGCGTTGAGAACAGGGGGGGCTCCTACGAGCAGTACTTC
CDR3 protein: CSVENRGGSYEQYF

J gene: TRBJ2-7
D gene: TRBD1
clone size: once
V gene: TRBV2
CDR3 DNA: TGTGCCAGCTCACCGGGACAGGGGTCCTACGAGCAGTACTTC
CDR3 protein: CASSPGQGSYEQYF

J gene: TRBJ1-3
D gene: NA
clone size: NA
V gene: TRBV15
CDR3 DNA: TGTGCCACCAGTTCAAGTGGAAACACCATATATTTT
CDR3 protein: CATSSSGNTIYF

J gene: TRBJ2-7
D gene: TRBD2
clone size: NA
V gene: TRBV2
CDR3 DNA: TGTGCCAGCGAGTTGTTAGCGGGGGGTTCATCCGAGCAGTACTTC
CDR3 protein: CASELLAGGSSEQYF

J gene: TRBJ1-2
D gene: TRBD1
clone size: NA
V gene: TRBV28
CDR3 DNA: TGTGCCAGCAGCCGCAGGGGGAGGAACTATGGCTACACCTTC
CDR3 protein: CASSRRGRNYGYTF

J gene: TRBJ2-1
D gene: NA
clone size: NA
V gene: TRBV5-4
CDR3 DNA: TGTGCCAGCAGCTTGACTCGGAACAATGAGCAGTTCTTC
CDR3 protein: CASSLTRNNEQFF

J gene: TRBJ2-4
D gene: NA
clone size: NA
V gene: TRBV4-2
CDR3 DNA: TGTGCCAGCAGCCCAACTTCAGGGGCCAAAAACATTCAGTACTTC
CDR3 protein: CASSPTSGAKNIQYF

J gene: TRBJ2-5
D gene: NA
clone size: NA
V gene: TRBV5-1
CDR3 DNA: TGCGCCAGCAGCTTGGGTGGCGGGACAGTCCAAGAGACCCAGTACTTC
CDR3 protein: CASSLGGGTVQETQYF

J gene: TRBJ2-1
D gene: NA
clone size: NA
V gene: TRBV5-4
CDR3 DNA: TGTGCCAGCTTTACAGGGCCGCGCTCCTTCTACAATGAGCAGTTCTTC
CDR3 protein: CASFTGPRSFYNEQFF

J gene: TRBJ2-7
D gene: NA
clone size: NA
V gene: TRBV18
CDR3 DNA: TGTGCCAGCTCACCCCGGGGGATCTCCTACGAGCAGTACTTC
CDR3 protein: CASSPRGISYEQYF

J gene: TRBJ1-2
D gene: NA
clone size: once
V gene: TRBV6-6
CDR3 DNA: TGTGCCAGCAGTACTAGCAGGGATATGGGGTATGGCTACACCTTC
CDR3 protein: CASSTSRDMGYGYTF